Sequencing of this TCR beta chain was carried out in a study of neurological immune-mediated disorders. CDR1 is DFQATT and CDR2 is SNEGSKA in the germline V gene (reference sequence). The V gene end was trimmed by 5 bases and the J gene end by 5 bases; junction bases not matched to a gene: 11. The CDR3 is made up of 17 amino acids. The cDNA came from 5'RACE, which used 10-nucleotide random UMIs. Each CDR3 protein gets one entry after TCRdb re-called the 5' RACE reads with MiXCR. The table shows 55,000 to 70,000 distinct CDR3 sequences, with roughly 10% occurring only once. This clonotype was counted many times. As for time point: longitudinal time-point 1 (baseline).

This TCR was recovered from a male donor with HTLV-1-associated myelopathy (HAM/TSP). Sequencing used PBMCs. The J gene is TRBJ2-3, the V gene TRBV20-1, with 15 positions matching TRBD2. CDR3 protein: CSAQRWTSGGAGDTQYF. The CDR3 DNA sequence: TGCAGTGCTCAACGTTGGACTAGCGGGGGGGCCGGAGATACGCAGTATTTT.